This T cell receptor beta chain was sequenced for a study of blood T cell repertoires in COVID-19. TCRdb's copy holds only in-frame clones and misses some; the assay was immunoSEQ multiplex PCR. The sample contains roughly 200,000 clones, 80% to 90% of which appear only once. Germline values: CDR1 LNHDA, CDR2 SQIVND (reference sequence). V lost 4 bases to trimming and J lost 4 bases, with 14 bases between them. The CDR3 covers 15 residues. Sequencing input: peripheral blood. V usage is TRBV19 and J usage is TRBJ2-1; a weak D match, TRBD1 (6 bases). The source is an elderly woman with active or convalescent COVID-19. CDR3 sequence reads: CASSRRQAQYNEQFF. The CDR3 nucleotides read TGTGCCAGTAGTAGGAGACAGGCTCAATACAATGAGCAGTTCTTC.